This is a list of T cell receptor beta chains from one sample in a study of molecular identifiers for immune sequencing clone quantification. A single record per CDR3 protein comes from TCRdb applying MiXCR to the PCR reads. The sample includes 50,000 to 75,000 distinct CDR3 sequences, under 20% of them seen just once. Sequences were obtained from naive CD8+ T cells from blood, with Jurkat cell RNA spiked in. The receptor source for this set is a human donor in good health. Some libraries in this study had Jurkat cell RNA spiked in. Both conserved end residues are part of each CDR3. D genes are given only for firm matches.

D	length	V	J	CDR3
NA	15	TRBV7-2	TRBJ1-2	CASSLVFDGDYGYTF
NA	15	TRBV5-5	TRBJ2-1	CASSLISPSYNEQFF
NA	15	TRBV21-1	TRBJ1-1	CASRGGRVSNTEAFF
TRBD1	15	TRBV3-1	TRBJ1-1	CASSRTGQGNSEAFF
TRBD1	13	TRBV5-1	TRBJ1-6	CASSADRVSPLHF
NA	13	TRBV4-3	TRBJ2-7	CASSQDVSYEQYF
NA	15	TRBV2	TRBJ2-1	CASSEVWLSYNEQFF
TRBD2	15	TRBV5-6	TRBJ2-1	CASSLVGGSHNEQFF
NA	17	TRBV4-2	TRBJ2-1	CASSPYNQGSSYNEQFF
TRBD2	15	TRBV27	TRBJ2-3	CASSLVLAGEDTQYF
TRBD1	13	TRBV12-3/TRBV12-4	TRBJ1-1	CATKPETGVEAFF
TRBD1	13	TRBV7-8	TRBJ2-7	CASGVGQGYEQYF
NA	13	TRBV19	TRBJ2-7	CASSAGLSYEQYF
NA	17	TRBV9	TRBJ2-7	CASSADPSRPGFYEQYF
NA	15	TRBV30	TRBJ1-2	CAWSAEPGVENGYTF
NA	16	TRBV24-1	TRBJ2-1	CATSADLGDRGLEQFF
TRBD2	17	TRBV9	TRBJ2-3	CASSVGIGAGGTDTQYF
NA	14	TRBV6-5	TRBJ1-2	CASSWGGGLYGYTF
TRBD1	17	TRBV27	TRBJ2-6	CASSLPGQGVGANVLTF
NA	16	TRBV19	TRBJ1-2	CASSPDIMGLNYGYTF
TRBD1	17	TRBV27	TRBJ2-2	CASSLTGQGAITGELFF